A selection of T cell receptor beta chains follows, all from one sample in a study of blood T cell repertoires in COVID-19. Libraries were prepared by immunoSEQ multiplex PCR; TCRdb keeps only in-frame clonotypes and omits some of them. The sample lists some 350,000 clones, around 87% seen once, with 2.5% to 3.5% in the top ten. The sample consisted of peripheral blood. These receptors came from a human donor in a cohort sampled during active COVID-19. Each CDR3 is given with its conserved first and last residue. Each record gives: J gene, V gene, CDR3 protein.

TRBJ2-3 TRBV5-1 CASSSHRTTSTDTQYF
TRBJ2-2 TRBV5-4 CASRAERAGELFF
TRBJ1-2 TRBV6-4 CASNLTGYGYTF
TRBJ1-2 TRBV5-1 CASSLDGPDSASGGNYGYTF
TRBJ2-7 TRBV12-3/TRBV12-4 CASRRTSAPEQYF
TRBJ2-3 TRBV5-1 CAYPSGGLSTDTQYF
TRBJ2-4 TRBV21-1 CASSGTSGKLAKNIQYF
TRBJ2-2 TRBV11-2 CASSLVGGLSPGELFF
TRBJ1-2 TRBV24-1 CAQRGGEQNYGYTF
TRBJ2-1 TRBV6-5 CASTRTSGADNEQFF